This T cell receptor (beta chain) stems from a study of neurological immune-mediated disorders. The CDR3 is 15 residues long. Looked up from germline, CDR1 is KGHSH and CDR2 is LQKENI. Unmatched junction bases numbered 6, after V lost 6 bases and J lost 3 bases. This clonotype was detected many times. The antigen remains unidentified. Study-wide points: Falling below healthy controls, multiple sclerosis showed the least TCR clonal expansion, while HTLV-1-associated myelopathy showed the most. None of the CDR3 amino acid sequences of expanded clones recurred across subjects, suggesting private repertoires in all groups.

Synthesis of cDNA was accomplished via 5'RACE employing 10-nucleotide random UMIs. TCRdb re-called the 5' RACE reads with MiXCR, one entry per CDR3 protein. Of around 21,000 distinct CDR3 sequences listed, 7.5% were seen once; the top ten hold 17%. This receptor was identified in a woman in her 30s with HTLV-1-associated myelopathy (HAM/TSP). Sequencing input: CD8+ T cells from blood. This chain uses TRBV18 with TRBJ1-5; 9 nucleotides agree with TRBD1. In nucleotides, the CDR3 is TGTGCCAGCTCGGCCGGGACAGGGTTCAATCAGCCCCAGCATTTT. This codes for CASSAGTGFNQPQHF.